The 3 T cell receptor beta chains reported below all come from one sample, sequenced in a study of identifying expanded T cells in peripheral blood. Some clones are missing from TCRdb's copy, which holds only in-frame ones; the method was immunoSEQ multiplex PCR. The sample has 55,000 to 80,000 clones, under 85% seen once. The specimen sequenced was blood. The receptor set was obtained from a person between 18 and 70 years old in good health.

The chain uses TRBV27 and TRBJ1-3; 8 nucleotides match TRBD1. The trim removed 6 bases at V and 5 bases at J, leaving 3 bases unmatched. CDR3 length: 13 residues. CDR1 and CDR2 (germline): MNHEY, SMNVEV (reference sequence). The chain's CDR3 is CASRDRARNTIYF. In DNA, the CDR3 is TGTGCCAGCAGGGACAGGGCGAGAAACACCATATATTTT.

This chain's CDR3 is CASSQVTSGSLADTQYF. DNA for the CDR3: TGCGCCAGCAGCCAAGTGACTAGCGGGAGTCTCGCAGATACGCAGTATTTT. The rearrangement links TRBV4-3 to TRBJ2-3, with 12 bases fitting TRBD2. The junction had 6 bases not matched to a gene; V was cut back by 1 base and J by 4 bases. Germline CDR1 and CDR2: LGHNA and YSLEER. The CDR3 has 17 amino acids.

The chain combines TRBV2 with TRBJ2-1; no definite D call. Germline V gene sequence: CDR1 SNHLY, CDR2 FYNNEI. The length of the CDR3 is 15 residues. V was clipped by 3 bases and J by 0 bases, with 9 bases between them. The CDR3 bases are TGTGCCAGCAGTGACAAGCTGGGCTCCTACAATGAGCAGTTCTTC. It translates to CASSDKLGSYNEQFF.